This TCR beta chain was sequenced during a study of blood T cells in healthy people across ages. General study findings and limits: Strongly correlated with naive T cell percentage was TCR beta diversity.

This CDR3 has 17 amino acids. CDR1 is LGHNT, CDR2 FRNRAP, per germline. V lost 0 bases to trimming and J lost 2 bases, with 14 bases between them. Comment on this clonotype: The antigen remains unidentified.

For the second PCR, which ran for about 6 to 11 cycles, a sample-barcoded 5' primer and a J-beta primer mix were used. A single record per CDR3 protein comes from TCRdb applying MiXCR to the 5' RACE reads. Among about 1.1 million distinct CDR3 sequences, under 40% were seen once, and the ten largest hold under 15%. Sequencing used blood. This clonotype was obtained from a man younger than 35 in good health. This chain connects TRBV12-5 to TRBJ1-5; D possibly corresponds to TRBD1 (5 bases). The chain's CDR3 is CASGLVISQGGNQPQHF. The CDR3 region has the DNA TGTGCTAGTGGTTTGGTAATAAGTCAGGGAGGCAATCAGCCCCAGCATTTT.